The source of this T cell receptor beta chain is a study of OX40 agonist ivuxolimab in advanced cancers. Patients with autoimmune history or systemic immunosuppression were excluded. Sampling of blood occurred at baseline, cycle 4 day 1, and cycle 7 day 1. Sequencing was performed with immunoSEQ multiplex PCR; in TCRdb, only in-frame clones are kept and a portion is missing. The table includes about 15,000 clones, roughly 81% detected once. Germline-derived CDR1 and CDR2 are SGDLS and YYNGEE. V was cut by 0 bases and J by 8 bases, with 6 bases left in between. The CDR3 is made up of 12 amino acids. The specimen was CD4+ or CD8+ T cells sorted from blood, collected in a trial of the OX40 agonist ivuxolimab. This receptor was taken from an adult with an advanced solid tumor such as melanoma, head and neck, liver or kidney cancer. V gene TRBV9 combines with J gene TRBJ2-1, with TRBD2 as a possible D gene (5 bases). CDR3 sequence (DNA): TGTGCCAGCAGCGTAGGGGAGTATGAGCAGTTCTTC. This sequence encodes CASSVGEYEQFF.